The 23 T cell receptor beta chains reported below all come from one sample, sequenced in a study of spatial heterogeneity in lung cancer. General study findings and limits: How many expanded intratumoral alpha and beta TCRs were present tracked the tumor mutation count, which was a count of nonsynonymous mutations.

These TCRs are of unknown antigen specificity. TCRdb reprocessed the 5' RACE reads via MiXCR and lists one record per CDR3 protein. The sample holds approximately 12,000 distinct CDR3 sequences, 12% seen once. Time point reported: sample taken at primary tumor resection. Source: lung tumor tissue, taken at surgery. The receptors were gathered from a female donor with early-stage non-small cell lung cancer.

In its sample, this clonotype was seen many times. The chain carries TRBV20-1 and TRBJ2-5, with 9 bases matching TRBD1. Germline loops: CDR1 DFQATT, CDR2 SNEGSKA (reference sequence). With 0 bases clipped from V and 4 bases from J, the junction kept 9 bases outside the gene matches. The CDR3 has 16 residues. The CDR3 reads CSARDRDRGRGETQYF. CDR3 nucleotide sequence: TGCAGTGCTAGAGATCGCGACAGGGGGAGAGGAGAGACCCAGTACTTC.

The table lists this clonotype with many counts. The chain has TRBV12-3 or TRBV12-4 and TRBJ2-1, with a tentative D call TRBD1 (6 bases). The CDR3 consists of 13 residues. The V end was cut by 8 bases, the J end by 0 bases, with 8 bases between. CDR3 sequence reads: CASGGRSYNEQFF. The CDR3 nucleotides are TGTGCCAGCGGGGGCCGCTCCTACAATGAGCAGTTCTTC.

Only a few counts were recorded for this clonotype. The chain links TRBV7-8 to TRBJ1-5; unclear D gene. Deletions cut 2 bases from V and 7 bases from J, with 9 bases between. The CDR3 is 13 amino acids. Germline CDR1 is SGHVS and CDR2 is FQNEAQ. CDR3 sequence: CASSLSDSQPQHF. In nucleotides, the CDR3 is TGTGCCAGCAGCTTAAGTGATTCCCAGCCCCAGCATTTT.

The rearrangement joins TRBV20-1 to TRBJ2-3; TRBD2 matches 14 bases. CDR1 DFQATT and CDR2 SNEGSKA come from the germline V gene (reference sequence). This CDR3 region has 17 residues. J gave up 1 base and V 2 bases, and 5 bases lay outside the gene matches. DNA of the CDR3: TGCAGTGCTAGACCCGGGACTAGCGGGGGACGCACAGATACGCAGTATTTT. As protein: CSARPGTSGGRTDTQYF.

In this sample, this clonotype is medium-sized. The chain combines TRBV6-6 with TRBJ2-4, with 11 bases lining up with TRBD1. The CDR3 consists of 14 residues. After removal of 6 bases from V and 6 bases from J, the junction contained 4 bases not matched to a gene. CDR1 is MNHNY and CDR2 is SVGAGI in the germline V gene (reference sequence). In DNA form, the CDR3 reads TGTGCCAGCAGGTCCGGGACAGGGGGAAACATTCAGTACTTC. Its translation: CASRSGTGGNIQYF.

Many counts were recorded for this clonotype. The chain recombines TRBV11-2 with TRBJ2-1; 9 bases agree with TRBD2. J lost 15 bases, V lost 5 bases, and 17 bases had no gene match. This CDR3 has 15 amino acids. The germline CDR1 and CDR2 sequences are SGHAT and FQNNGV. The CDR3 reads CASSPGIAGAPTGFF. Here the CDR3 DNA reads TGTGCCAGCAGCCCCGGGATAGCGGGAGCCCCTACGGGGTTCTTC.

In this sample, this clonotype turned up many times. The V and J genes are TRBV18 and TRBJ2-1, with TRBD1 matching 10 bases. V lost 6 bases to trimming and J lost 10 bases; unmatched junction nucleotides: 15. From germline, CDR1 is KGHSH and CDR2 LQKENI. The CDR3 is 16 residues long. Here the CDR3 DNA reads TGTGCCAGCTCTGCACCTGGGGACAGGGGTTTCGAAGAGCAGTTCTTC. It specifies CASSAPGDRGFEEQFF.

The DNA of the CDR3 is TGTGCCAGCAGATCCGTGGGCACTGAAGCTTTCTTT. Its protein product is CASRSVGTEAFF. V is TRBV6-2 or TRBV6-3 and J is TRBJ1-1; unclear D gene. This CDR3 region has 12 residues. V dropped 6 bases and J dropped 4 bases, with 9 bases sitting between them. CDR1 and CDR2 from the germline V gene are MNHEY and SVGEGT.

In this sample, this clonotype turned up a few times. An end of the junction does not agree with germline; a read error may underlie this. V usage is TRBV7-9 and J usage is TRBJ2-2; D uncertain. Germline assignment: CDR1 SEHNR and CDR2 FQNEAQ (reference sequence). The CDR3 contains 13 residues. The chain's CDR3 is CASSWMNAGELFF. The CDR3 nucleotides read TGTGCCAGCAGCTGGATGAACGCCGGGGAGCTGTTTTTT.

This clonotype is deemed medium-sized (0.01 to 0.1%). The rearrangement joins TRBV7-2 to TRBJ2-7; 9 nucleotides align to TRBD2. Germline lookup yields CDR1 SGHTA and CDR2 FQGNSA. The CDR3 totals 15 residues. V gave up 5 bases and J gave up 4 bases; unmatched junction bases: 9. DNA for the CDR3: TGTGCCAGCAGCACCCTAGCGGGGCAAGAATACGAGCAGTACTTC. This translates into CASSTLAGQEYEQYF. Full variable domain (missing parts from reference TRBV7-2 and TRBJ2-7): GAGVSQSPSNKVTEKGKDVELRCDPISGHTALYWYRQSLGQGLEFLIYFQGNSAPDKSGLPSDRFSAERTGGSVSTLTIQRTQQEDSAVYLCASSTLAGQEYEQYFGPGTRLTVT.

By sample share, this clonotype is medium-sized. The CDR3 bases are TGTGCCAGCAGCCGCCTACTAGCGGGAGGGAACGAGCAGTACTTC. Its protein product is CASSRLLAGGNEQYF. The chain recombines TRBV3-1 with TRBJ2-7, with 13 nucleotides matching TRBD2. The trim removed 4 bases at V and 5 bases at J, leaving 5 bases unmatched. This CDR3 has 15 amino acids. Germline CDR1 LGHDT, CDR2 YNNKEL (reference sequence).

This clonotype has more than one count but fewer than ten. The chain uses TRBV3-1 and TRBJ2-3; D is uncertain. From germline, CDR1 is LGHDT and CDR2 YNNKEL (reference sequence). The ends were cut back, 0 bases at V and 2 bases at J, with 12 bases in the middle. This CDR3 has 16 amino acids. The CDR3 sequence: CASSQDSEPNTDTQYF. CDR3 in DNA: TGTGCCAGCAGCCAAGACAGCGAGCCTAACACAGATACGCAGTATTTT.

This clonotype has a count of ten or more. J is TRBJ2-5 and V is TRBV7-2; 7 bases agree with TRBD2. This CDR3 is built from 14 residues. Trimming removed 3 bases from V and 4 bases from J; junction bases left unmatched: 5. Germline loops: CDR1 SGHTA, CDR2 FQGNSA. CDR3 DNA sequence: TGTGCCAGCAGCTTTCAGCGCGGGGGAGAGACCCAGTACTTC. Protein: CASSFQRGGETQYF.

This clonotype appeared a few times. The chain couples TRBV30 to TRBJ2-5, with D perhaps matching TRBD1 (5 bases). Trimming took 2 bases from V and 5 from J, leaving 9 bases between them. Germline values: CDR1 GTSNPN, CDR2 SVGIG (reference sequence). The length of the CDR3 is 12 residues. CDR3 sequence reads: CAWSWGGETQYF. In DNA form, the CDR3 reads TGTGCCTGGAGTTGGGGCGGTGAGACCCAGTACTTC.

For this clonotype: This could be a read error, since a much larger clone is one nucleotide away. The genes are TRBV7-9 and TRBJ1-1; D is unresolved. The CDR3 covers 14 residues. Germline V CDR1 and CDR2: SEHNR, FQNEAQ (reference sequence). V lost 8 bases to trimming and J lost 5 bases, with 18 bases between them. This CDR3 reads CASQTGLLRTEAFF. The CDR3 region has the DNA TGTGCCAGCCAAACGGGCCTCCTTAGGACTGAAGCTTTCTTT.

Many counts were recorded for this clonotype. The chain joins TRBV6-5 to TRBJ1-6, with D possibly being TRBD1 (5 bases). Germline CDR1 is MNHEY and CDR2 is SVGAGI. Deletions cut 2 bases from V and 10 bases from J, with 15 bases between. The CDR3 covers 15 residues. The CDR3 sequence is CASSYRRGEGSPLHF. The CDR3 DNA sequence: TGTGCCAGCAGTTACCGCCGGGGCGAGGGATCACCCCTCCACTTT.

This clonotype was detected ten times or more. The chain couples TRBV27 to TRBJ2-7, with D perhaps TRBD1 (5 bases). The V gene's germline CDR1 is MNHEY and CDR2 SMNVEV (reference sequence). Trimming removed 5 bases at V and 5 bases at J, with 16 bases between. The CDR3 totals 14 residues. The CDR3 DNA is TGTGCCAGCAGTCCTACGAGCCAGGGCAACGAGCAGTACTTC. It yields the protein CASSPTSQGNEQYF.

This clonotype was seen many times. For the CDR3, the DNA is TGTGCCAGCAGCTTGGCTAGCGGTTTATACGAGCAGTACTTC. This sequence encodes CASSLASGLYEQYF. This chain connects TRBV9 to TRBJ2-7; 7 nucleotides agree with TRBD2. The CDR3 is 14 residues long. J was trimmed by 4 bases and V by 4 bases; bases with no gene match: 8. Germline V gives CDR1 SGDLS, CDR2 YYNGEE.

This clonotype occurred many times. CDR3 protein: CASRTSGVTDTQYF. The CDR3 coding sequence is TGTGCCAGCAGAACCAGCGGGGTCACAGATACGCAGTATTTT. The genes are TRBV6-6 and TRBJ2-3; 7 nucleotides line up with TRBD2. After removal of 6 bases from V and 2 bases from J, the junction contained 5 bases not matched to a gene. The CDR3 covers 14 residues. From germline, CDR1 is MNHNY and CDR2 SVGAGI (reference sequence).

V usage is TRBV7-2 and J usage is TRBJ2-3; D is unclear. V was shortened by 6 bases and J by 6 bases, with 16 bases between the two germline ends. The CDR3 runs to 14 residues. Germline CDR1 SGHTA, CDR2 FQGNSA. In DNA form, the CDR3 reads TGTGCCAGCAGTGTAGGGCGCGGACCGGATACGCAGTATTTT. As protein: CASSVGRGPDTQYF.

By share, this clonotype ranks as medium-sized. The gene calls are TRBV7-9 and TRBJ1-5, with TRBD1 matching over 9 bases. This CDR3 is built from 15 residues. Germline V CDR1 and CDR2: SEHNR, FQNEAQ (reference sequence). V lost 1 base and J lost 7; bases outside the gene matches: 5. CDR3 amino acids: CASSLGTGGGQPQHF. DNA for the CDR3: TGTGCCAGCAGCTTAGGTACAGGGGGCGGACAGCCCCAGCATTTT. The whole variable domain, remainder taken from reference TRBV7-9 and TRBJ1-5, is DTGVSQNPRHKITKRGQNVTFRCDPISEHNRLYWYRQTLGQGPEFLTYFQNEAQLEKSRLLSDRFSAERPKGSFSTLEIQRTEQGDSAMYLCASSLGTGGGQPQHFGDGTRLSIL.

The chain recombines TRBV30 with TRBJ1-2; TRBD1 matches at 8 bases. Germline V gives CDR1 GTSNPN, CDR2 SVGIG (reference sequence). The length of the CDR3 is 13 residues. The junction had 6 bases not matched to a gene; V was cut back by 3 bases and J by 6 bases. The CDR3 region has the DNA TGTGCCTGGAGGGAGACAGGGGACCATGGCTACACCTTC. This gives the protein CAWRETGDHGYTF.

This clonotype was observed a handful of times. The chain joins TRBV10-2 to TRBJ2-2; TRBD2 aligns across 7 bases. The CDR3 runs to 15 residues. Germline V gene data show CDR1 as WSHSY and CDR2 as SAAADI. V lost 4 bases to trimming and J lost 0 bases; unmatched junction nucleotides: 2. In DNA, the CDR3 is TGCGCCAGCAGTGGAAGCGGGGCGAACACCGGGGAGCTGTTTTTT. Translated, it gives CASSGSGANTGELFF.